This T cell receptor (beta chain) was retrieved from a study of cytomegalovirus exposure and HLA in healthy donors. On the study more broadly: Clustering assigned approximately 79% of the roughly 420 genotyped donors to the Caucasian-associated ancestry cluster.

Study-level results: It was confirmed in vitro that a few of the CMV-associated chains were specific for CMV antigens. Previously analyzed data showed that most TCR beta V segments were productive at a frequency of about 87% or about 30%. In a later analysis, common viral pathogens appeared linked to several of the most significant clusters.

Researchers ran the PCR with 60 Vbeta and 13 Jbeta primers. The method was immunoSEQ multiplex PCR; TCRdb's version includes in-frame clones alone and lacks a portion of them. This table has 110,000 to 150,000 clones, 60% to 80% appearing once. Details on this clone: The antigen remains undetermined.

This CDR3 has 14 residues. V was pared by 1 base and J by 5 bases, with 2 bases of the junction left unmatched. The germline CDR1 and CDR2 sequences are PRHDT and FYEKMQ (reference sequence). This TCR came from a woman in her twenties or thirties in good health and CMV-seronegative. This chain uses TRBV13 with TRBJ1-2, with 9 bases lining up with TRBD1. The sequencing input was PBMCs. Here the CDR3 reads CASSLEGTGYGYTF. In DNA form, the CDR3 reads TGTGCCAGCAGCTTAGAGGGGACAGGGTATGGCTACACCTTC.